These 12 T cell receptor beta chains share one sample of origin, sequenced in a study of metastatic and nonmetastatic thyroid tumors. The entire patient cohort was treatment-naive prior to thyroid surgery. From the PCR reads, TCRdb re-called clones with MiXCR. Among about 11,000 clones, approximately 29% were seen once, and the ten largest hold about a sixth. Sequenced input: tumor tissue. Every receptor here comes from a female donor with papillary thyroid cancer or a benign thyroid nodule (not recorded which). Some clones in this sample may be carry-over from other donors' samples.

By sample fraction, this clone is medium-sized. This sequence joins TRBV27 and TRBJ2-7; D may correspond to TRBD1 or TRBD2 (5 bases each). The CDR3 length is 15 residues. V shed 4 bases and J shed 3 bases, with 16 bases lying between them. Germline V CDR1 and CDR2: MNHEY, SMNVEV (reference sequence). Here the CDR3 reads CASSYSGAGSYEQYF. CDR3 DNA: TGTGCCAGCAGTTATAGTGGGGCGGGTAGCTACGAGCAGTACTTC.

CDR3 sequence (DNA): TGTGCCAGCAGTTTAGGGACAGGGGGCTATGGCTACACCTTC. Protein sequence: CASSLGTGGYGYTF. V is TRBV27 and J is TRBJ1-2; 11 positions agree with TRBD1. The CDR3 loop spans 14 amino acids. V lost 2 bases and J lost 4; bases outside the gene matches: 0. Per the germline V gene, CDR1 is MNHEY and CDR2 is SMNVEV (reference sequence).

This clone is deemed medium-sized. In DNA, the CDR3 is TGTGCCATCAGTGAGGTCGCGTCAAGCACAGATACGCAGTATTTT. This translates into CAISEVASSTDTQYF. V and J are TRBV10-3 and TRBJ2-3; D ambiguous. The CDR3 loop spans 15 amino acids. The V gene's germline CDR1 is ENHRY and CDR2 SYGVKD. The V end lost 2 bases, the J end lost 0 bases, and 9 bases lay between the germline ends.

This clone was detected once. The V and J genes are TRBV11-2 and TRBJ2-7; 9 bases fit TRBD1. The J segment lost 6 bases and the V segment lost 1 base, leaving 4 bases of the junction unmatched. Germline lookup yields CDR1 SGHAT and CDR2 FQNNGV. This CDR3 spans 14 amino acids. In DNA, the CDR3 is TGTGCCAGCAGCTTAGGGGACAGGGCCTCCGAGCAGTACTTC. It yields the protein CASSLGDRASEQYF.

This clone is categorized as medium-sized. The rearrangement joins TRBV20-1 to TRBJ2-5; possible D gene TRBD2, 5 bases. From germline, CDR1 is DFQATT and CDR2 SNEGSKA (reference sequence). The CDR3 sequence is 13 residues long. With 6 bases removed from V and 4 bases from J, the gap between germline ends came to 15 bases. The CDR3 bases are TGCAGTGCCGGAGGAAGGGTACGAGAGACCCAGTACTTC. It translates to CSAGGRVRETQYF.

This clone was counted many times. This sequence joins TRBV6-2 or TRBV6-3 and TRBJ1-3; possible D gene TRBD1, 6 bases. CDR1 is MNHEY, CDR2 SVGEGT, per germline. Deletions cut 6 bases from V and 1 base from J, with 10 bases between. This CDR3 region has 14 residues. In DNA form, the CDR3 reads TGTGCCAGCAGACTACAGGGATCTGGAAACACCATATATTTT. Its protein is CASRLQGSGNTIYF.

This clone occurred many times. V gene TRBV7-9 combines with J gene TRBJ1-6, with TRBD1 matching 8 bases. The V segment lost 7 bases and the J segment 9 bases; nucleotides outside the gene matches: 11. The CDR3 has 15 residues. Germline CDR1 and CDR2: SEHNR and FQNEAQ (reference sequence). The CDR3 loop is CASNSMTGAFSPLHF. CDR3 sequence (DNA): TGTGCCAGCAACTCGATGACAGGGGCGTTTTCACCCCTCCACTTT.

The chain has TRBV12-3 or TRBV12-4 and TRBJ2-7, with D unresolved. The CDR3 is 13 residues long. Trimming left V 3 bases short and J 1 base short, with 7 bases between. The CDR3 DNA reads as TGTGCCAGCAGTTTGACGGATTCCTACGAGCAGTACTTC. Protein: CASSLTDSYEQYF.

On this clone itself: A much larger clone lies one base from this, so it may be a read error. This sample also contains other DNA sequences that code for the same CDR3. V usage is TRBV6-1 and J usage is TRBJ2-2; weak D call: TRBD1 (6 bases). The CDR3 is 16 residues long. The V gene's germline CDR1 is MNHNS and CDR2 SASEGT. DNA for the CDR3: TGTGCCATTCGGACCACAGGGAAATGGGACACCGGGGAGCTGTTTTTC. Its protein product is CAIRTTGKWDTGELFF.

This clone was seen repeatedly, ten times or more. The V gene is TRBV30, the J gene TRBJ1-1; D gene ambiguous. Per the germline V gene, CDR1 is GTSNPN and CDR2 is SVGIG (reference sequence). CDR3 length: 12 residues. The V end lost 2 bases, the J end lost 4 bases, and 8 bases lay between the germline ends. CDR3 nucleotides: TGTGCCTGGAGTTTCCGGAGCACTGAAGCTTTCTTT. This sequence encodes CAWSFRSTEAFF.

The chain links TRBV5-5 to TRBJ1-1, with 9 bases identical to TRBD1. The V gene's germline CDR1 is SGHKS and CDR2 YYEKEE (reference sequence). V lost 4 bases to trimming and J lost 1 base; unmatched junction nucleotides: 5. CDR3 length: 15 amino acids. CDR3: CASSGTTGGNTEAFF. The CDR3 DNA is TGTGCCAGCAGCGGCACGACAGGGGGGAACACTGAAGCTTTCTTT.

This clone is termed medium-sized. This chain joins TRBV19 and TRBJ2-7; D ambiguous. Germline assignment: CDR1 LNHDA and CDR2 SQIVND (reference sequence). The ends were cut back, 1 base at V and 3 bases at J, with 7 bases in the middle. The CDR3 totals 13 residues. The CDR3 DNA reads TGTGCCAGTAGTATAGGTTCTAGCTACGAGCAGTACTTC. Translated, it gives CASSIGSSYEQYF. The full variable domain, completed using reference TRBV19 and TRBJ2-7, is DGGITQSPKYLFRKEGQNVTLSCEQNLNHDAMYWYRQDPGQGLRLIYYSQIVNDFQKGDIAEGYSVSREKKESFPLTVTSAQKNPTAFYLCASSIGSSYEQYFGPGTRLTVT.